The sequence of this T cell receptor (beta chain) was determined in a study of T-cell reconstitution after alpha-beta-depleted transplantation in children. Findings of the study overall: Alpha-beta T cells present about two months after transplant were reported to originate from several hundred expanded graft clones.

The CDR3 runs to 14 residues. The germline V and J ends were trimmed by 5 bases and 0 bases, with 11 bases remaining between them. Germline-derived CDR1 and CDR2 are MNHEY and SMNVEV (reference sequence). This clonotype was seen at least ten times. What it binds is unknown. As it was prepared, the TCRbeta library received unique molecular identifiers. TCRdb redid the calling of the PCR reads with MiXCR, one entry per CDR3 protein. This sample has about 200,000 distinct CDR3 sequences; under 20% occur once, and the top ten carry just under 45%. The V call is TRBV27, the J call TRBJ2-7; possibly TRBD1 for D (5 bases). Sequences were derived from PBMCs, mostly from graft donor cells, sampled 360 days after TCRalphabeta/CD19-depleted stem cell transplant. The TCR sequence derives from a male patient aged 2-15 years who had a stem cell transplant for acute lymphoblastic leukemia, so the T cells may come from the graft donor. The CDR3 sequence: CASSPLDSSYEQYF. CDR3 sequence (DNA): TGTGCCAGCAGTCCCTTAGACAGCTCCTACGAGCAGTACTTC.